A single sample gave rise to the 30 T cell receptor beta chains below, sequenced in a study of blood T cell repertoires in COVID-19. The method was immunoSEQ multiplex PCR; TCRdb's version includes in-frame clones alone and lacks a portion of them. The repertoire holds about 83,000 clones, with 90% as singletons. The sample consisted of peripheral blood. The origin of the receptors is a woman of 80 years or more with active or convalescent COVID-19.

The chain links TRBV10-2 to TRBJ1-4; D may be TRBD1 (5 bases). Trimming pared 6 bases from V and 3 bases from J, leaving 14 bases between. The CDR3 is made up of 15 amino acids. From germline, CDR1 is WSHSY and CDR2 SAAADI. The CDR3 nucleotides are TGCGCCAGCAGCCCGATCGGGGGGGCTAATGAAAAACTGTTTTTT. Protein: CASSPIGGANEKLFF.

The rearrangement links TRBV7-2 to TRBJ1-4; 8 nucleotides align to TRBD1. The V gene end was trimmed by 5 bases and the J gene end by 3 bases; junction bases not matched to a gene: 5. CDR3 length equals 15 residues. Germline V gene data show CDR1 as SGHTA and CDR2 as FQGNSA. The CDR3 is CASSLTGGSNEKLFF. CDR3 DNA sequence: TGTGCCAGCAGCCTCACAGGGGGTTCTAATGAAAAACTGTTTTTT.

The chain combines TRBV7-8 with TRBJ2-7, with a tentative D call TRBD1 (6 bases). The CDR3 extends over 15 amino acids. Deletions cut 5 bases from V and 1 base from J, with 15 bases between. Germline CDR1 and CDR2: SGHVS and FQNEAQ. The CDR3 is CASSQGWAWSYEQYF. The CDR3, as DNA: TGTGCCAGCAGCCAGGGGTGGGCCTGGTCCTACGAGCAGTACTTC.

The genes are TRBV7-2 and TRBJ1-6; D might be TRBD1 (5 bases). The CDR3 extends over 17 amino acids. Trimming removed 5 bases from V and 7 bases from J, with 21 bases in between. CDR1 is SGHTA and CDR2 is FQGNSA in the germline V gene. The CDR3 reads CASSPRTSSVGNSPLHF. CDR3 bases: TGTGCCAGCAGCCCCCGGACATCTTCAGTCGGGAATTCACCCCTCCACTTT.

The chain carries TRBV7-6 and TRBJ1-5; a possible D gene is TRBD1 (6 bases). The germline V gene encodes CDR1 SGHVS and CDR2 FNYEAQ. Trimming pared 4 bases from V and 1 base from J, leaving 11 bases between. The CDR3 extends over 15 amino acids. CDR3: CASSSSRGSNQPQHF. The CDR3 DNA reads as TGTGCCAGCAGCTCCTCCAGGGGCAGCAATCAGCCCCAGCATTTT.

The rearrangement joins TRBV6-5 to TRBJ1-2; unclear D gene. Germline V gene lookup returns CDR1 MNHEY and CDR2 SVGAGI. V was trimmed by 6 bases and J by 5 bases, leaving 7 bases between them. The length of the CDR3 is 11 residues. The CDR3 bases are TGTGCCAGCAGAGAGCTTTATGGCTACACCTTC. Amino acids: CASRELYGYTF.

This clone was recorded once. J is TRBJ2-5 and V is TRBV10-3, with TRBD1 matching 9 bases. The germline CDR1 and CDR2 sequences are ENHRY and SYGVKD. The V segment lost 4 bases and the J segment 5 bases; nucleotides outside the gene matches: 11. The CDR3 has 16 residues. The CDR3 here is CAISAQPGQGHETQYF. Written as DNA, the CDR3 is TGTGCCATCAGTGCCCAACCGGGACAGGGACATGAGACCCAGTACTTC.

The chain couples TRBV7-2 to TRBJ2-5; maybe TRBD2 (5 bases). The CDR3 totals 14 residues. Trimming took off 5 bases at V and 1 base at J, with 11 bases between the two ends. The germline CDR1 and CDR2 sequences are SGHTA and FQGNSA. The CDR3 spells CASSHSGLQETQYF. The CDR3 DNA sequence: TGTGCCAGCAGCCACAGCGGTCTCCAAGAGACCCAGTACTTC.

The gene calls are TRBV5-1 and TRBJ1-4; weak D call: TRBD1 (6 bases). The CDR3 runs 13 residues. Looked up from germline, CDR1 is SGHRS and CDR2 is YFSETQ. V was clipped by 0 bases and J by 13 bases, with 13 bases between them. The CDR3 DNA reads TGCGCCAGCAGCTTGGACAGGGCGGCGGCACTGTTTTTT. Encoded protein: CASSLDRAAALFF.

This clone has a handful of counts. CDR3 nucleotide sequence: TGTGCCAGCAAGGGACAAAGGGACTCCTATAATTCACCCCTCCACTTT. Protein product: CASKGQRDSYNSPLHF. V gene TRBV2 combines with J gene TRBJ1-6; TRBD1 might be the D (6 bases). V gave up 7 bases and J gave up 0 bases, with 13 bases separating them. CDR1 SNHLY and CDR2 FYNNEI come from the germline V gene. CDR3 size: 16 residues.

Worth noting for this clone: The same CDR3 can be traced to other DNA sequences in this sample. The rearrangement joins TRBV5-1 to TRBJ1-4; 7 bases agree with TRBD1. CDR3 length: 14 residues. Germline trimming cut 0 bases from V and 6 bases from J; bases unmatched to any gene: 2. CDR1 is SGHRS, CDR2 YFSETQ, per germline. The DNA of the CDR3 is TGCGCCAGCAGCTTGGCAGGGGGTGATGAAAAACTGTTTTTT. This translates into CASSLAGGDEKLFF.

This chain connects TRBV29-1 to TRBJ2-4, with 13 bases lining up with TRBD2. V shed 4 bases, J shed 2 bases, and the junction held 5 bases outside the gene matches. Germline CDR1 reads SQVTM; CDR2 reads ANQGSEA. CDR3 length: 16 amino acids. The CDR3 sequence is CSVGGTSGEPKNIQYF. The CDR3 DNA follows: TGCAGCGTTGGAGGGACTAGCGGGGAACCCAAAAACATTCAGTACTTC.

J is TRBJ2-5 and V is TRBV19, with 7 bases identical to TRBD2. Germline lookup yields CDR1 LNHDA and CDR2 SQIVND (reference sequence). Losses at the gene ends were 8 bases for V and 5 bases for J; bases not matched to a gene: 5. This CDR3 region has 12 residues. CDR3 amino acids: CASPTSEETQYF. For the CDR3, the DNA is TGTGCCAGTCCTACTAGCGAGGAGACCCAGTACTTC.

The rearrangement joins TRBV19 to TRBJ1-5, with 8 bases aligning to TRBD1. V lost 5 bases, J lost 4 bases, and 10 bases stayed unmatched. The CDR3 is made up of 16 amino acids. Germline CDR1 LNHDA, CDR2 SQIVND (reference sequence). CDR3 nucleotide sequence: TGTGCCAGTAGTGGAGGACAGGGCCGCATTAATCAGCCCCAGCATTTT. Amino acids: CASSGGQGRINQPQHF.

The genes are TRBV27 and TRBJ1-2; 9 bases line up with TRBD1. The CDR3 contains 14 residues. Trimming took 5 bases from V and 4 from J; bases not matched to a gene: 5. Germline CDR1 reads MNHEY; CDR2 reads SMNVEV (reference sequence). The CDR3 spells CASSDRGWAYGYTF. In DNA, the CDR3 is TGTGCCAGCAGTGACAGGGGGTGGGCCTATGGCTACACCTTC.

V usage is TRBV11-3 and J usage is TRBJ2-1; D is perhaps TRBD2 (6 bases). Germline V gene lookup returns CDR1 SGHNT and CDR2 YENEEA. The V end lost 4 bases, the J end lost 5 bases, and 15 bases lay between the germline ends. CDR3 length: 15 amino acids. CDR3 loop: CASSSRAGRDNEQFF. In DNA, the CDR3 is TGTGCCAGCAGCTCCAGGGCGGGGCGAGACAATGAGCAGTTCTTC.

The chain uses TRBV6-2 or TRBV6-3 and TRBJ2-1; weak D call: TRBD2 (7 bases). The CDR3 is 22 residues long. Germline V lookup: CDR1 MNHEY, CDR2 SVGEGT. V lost 6 bases, J lost 2 bases, and 35 bases lay in between. Here the CDR3 DNA reads TGTGCCAGCAGCCGCCGCCCGCCCCATGGACCCATTGCGGGGGCGACCTACAATGAGCAGTTCTTC. The encoded protein is CASSRRPPHGPIAGATYNEQFF.

J is TRBJ2-3 and V is TRBV6-5; weak D call: TRBD1 (6 bases). The germline CDR1 and CDR2 sequences are MNHEY and SVGAGI. The CDR3 extends over 13 amino acids. V lost 4 bases and J lost 6, with 11 bases in between. CDR3 DNA: TGTGCCAGCAGTTGGGGGCGCGGGGATACGCAGTATTTT. Protein sequence: CASSWGRGDTQYF.

The chain uses TRBV24-1 and TRBJ1-2; D gene uncertain. The CDR3 totals 13 residues. Trimming stripped 5 bases from V and 4 bases from J, with 10 bases between. Germline CDR1 KGHDR, CDR2 SFDVKD. This chain's CDR3 is CATSGPPAYGYTF. The CDR3, as DNA: TGTGCCACCAGTGGGCCGCCTGCCTATGGCTACACCTTC.

The chain combines TRBV7-8 with TRBJ1-6; 7 nucleotides align to TRBD1. V trimming: 5 bases; J trimming: 10 bases; junction bases outside the gene matches: 8. The CDR3 consists of 14 residues. In germline, CDR1 is SGHVS, CDR2 FQNEAQ. Here the CDR3 DNA reads TGTGCCAGCAGCACCGAGAGGGGGCTATCACCCCTCCACTTT. Protein product: CASSTERGLSPLHF.

This chain uses TRBV19 with TRBJ2-7; a weak D match, TRBD1 (5 bases). The V and J ends lost 5 bases and 2 bases respectively, with 16 bases between them. The V gene's germline CDR1 is LNHDA and CDR2 SQIVND (reference sequence). The CDR3 consists of 15 residues. CDR3 in DNA: TGTGCCAGTAGTGTCGAACAGGCCCCTACCTACGAGCAGTACTTC. It codes for CASSVEQAPTYEQYF.

This rearrangement joins TRBV30 to TRBJ1-1; the D is unclear. The V end was cut by 0 bases, the J end by 3 bases, with 11 bases between. Germline V CDR1 and CDR2: GTSNPN, SVGIG (reference sequence). The CDR3 extends over 14 amino acids. The CDR3 here is CAWSVEGPYTEAFF. DNA of the CDR3: TGTGCCTGGAGTGTAGAGGGTCCGTACACTGAAGCTTTCTTT.

The chain joins TRBV3-1 (or the pseudogene TRBV3-2) to TRBJ1-4; D is possibly TRBD1 (5 bases). The V end was cut by 3 bases, the J end by 5 bases, with 16 bases between. Looked up from germline, CDR1 is LGHDT and CDR2 is YNNKEL (reference sequence). CDR3 length: 16 amino acids. CDR3 amino acids: CASSHIPQASNEKLFF. The DNA for the CDR3 is TGTGCCAGCAGCCATATACCACAGGCCTCAAATGAAAAACTGTTTTTT.

CDR3 sequence (DNA): TGTGCCAGCAGCCAAGATGGACAGGGGGTCTCAGATACGCAGTATTTT. Encoded protein: CASSQDGQGVSDTQYF. The J gene is TRBJ2-3, the V gene TRBV4-2, with 10 bases identical to TRBD1. The germline gives CDR1 LGHNA, CDR2 YNFKEQ. With 0 bases clipped from V and 4 bases from J, the junction kept 4 bases outside the gene matches. The CDR3 consists of 16 residues.

The chain combines TRBV24-1 with TRBJ2-3; 8 bases agree with TRBD1. This CDR3 has 15 residues. The J segment lost 1 base and the V segment lost 4 bases, leaving 3 bases of the junction unmatched. Germline V gene lookup returns CDR1 KGHDR and CDR2 SFDVKD. The CDR3 DNA reads TGTGCCACCAGTGACCAGGGGGCTGGCACAGATACGCAGTATTTT. Translating gives CATSDQGAGTDTQYF.

The chain is built from TRBV6-2 or TRBV6-3 and TRBJ2-7; possible D gene TRBD1, 6 bases. Trimming removed 0 bases at V and 3 bases at J, with 12 bases between. The CDR3 is made up of 15 amino acids. CDR1 and CDR2 from the germline V gene are MNHEY and SVGEGT. CDR3 nucleotides: TGTGCCAGCAGTTACTCGACAGGATGGGGCTACGAGCAGTACTTC. It translates to CASSYSTGWGYEQYF.

The rearrangement uses TRBV29-1 and TRBJ1-1; 9 positions agree with TRBD1. The CDR3 consists of 15 residues. Per germline, CDR1 SQVTM and CDR2 ANQGSEA. V trimming: 6 bases; J trimming: 1 base; junction bases outside the gene matches: 9. CDR3 bases: TGCAGCGTCGTATGGTGGACAGGGGAGAACACTGAAGCTTTCTTT. Translating gives CSVVWWTGENTEAFF.

The chain has TRBV4-3 and TRBJ2-6; 7 nucleotides align to TRBD1. Trimming at V came to 2 bases and at J to 2 bases, leaving 9 bases not matched to a gene. CDR3 length: 18 residues. The germline gives CDR1 LGHNA, CDR2 YSLEER. Here the CDR3 DNA reads TGCGCCAGCAGCCAAAACCGGGACAGTTATCCTGGGGCCAACGTCCTGACTTTC. This encodes CASSQNRDSYPGANVLTF.

J is TRBJ1-1 and V is TRBV3-1 (or the pseudogene TRBV3-2), with D tentatively TRBD1 (6 bases). Germline values: CDR1 LGHDT, CDR2 YNNKEL (reference sequence). The germline V and J ends were trimmed by 5 bases and 5 bases, with 15 bases remaining between them. The CDR3 length is 14 residues. The CDR3 reads CASSAQGSRTEAFF. CDR3 bases: TGTGCCAGCAGCGCACAGGGTAGTAGAACTGAAGCTTTCTTT.

This clone occurred a few times. V usage is TRBV25-1 and J usage is TRBJ1-2, with D unresolved. The CDR3 sequence is 13 residues long. Germline loops: CDR1 MGHDK, CDR2 SYGVNS. Trimming removed 3 bases from V and 3 bases from J, with 8 bases in between. CDR3: CASSEAGHYGYTF. The CDR3 DNA sequence: TGTGCCAGCAGTGAGGCAGGCCACTATGGCTACACCTTC.